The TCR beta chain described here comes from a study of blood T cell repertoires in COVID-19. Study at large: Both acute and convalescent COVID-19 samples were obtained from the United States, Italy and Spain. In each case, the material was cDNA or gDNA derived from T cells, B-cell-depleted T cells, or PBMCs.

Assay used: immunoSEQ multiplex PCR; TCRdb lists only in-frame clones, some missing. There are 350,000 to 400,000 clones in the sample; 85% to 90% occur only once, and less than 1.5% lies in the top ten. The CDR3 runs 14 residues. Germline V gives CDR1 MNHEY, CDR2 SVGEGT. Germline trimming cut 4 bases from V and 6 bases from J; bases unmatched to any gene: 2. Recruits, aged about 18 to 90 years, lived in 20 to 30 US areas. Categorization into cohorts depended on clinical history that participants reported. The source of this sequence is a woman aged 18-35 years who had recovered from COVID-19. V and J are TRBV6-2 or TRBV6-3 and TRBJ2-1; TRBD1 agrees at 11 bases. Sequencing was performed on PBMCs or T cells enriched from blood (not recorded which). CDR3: CASSWTGGFNEQFF. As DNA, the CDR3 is TGTGCCAGCAGTTGGACAGGGGGCTTCAATGAGCAGTTCTTC.